This TCR beta chain was sequenced for a study of T cell responses to AZD1222 COVID-19 vaccine. The study's findings and limits: The sample set comprised mostly white British donors with more females, and clonal diversity was possibly underestimated.

The germline V gene encodes CDR1 GTSNPN and CDR2 SVGIG (reference sequence). The V end lost 3 bases, the J end lost 3 bases, and 16 bases lay between the germline ends. This CDR3 spans 15 amino acids. As to this clone: What it binds is unknown.

Here immunoSEQ multiplex PCR was the method, and the copy in TCRdb shows in-frame clones only, minus some. This repertoire shows 95,000 to 150,000 clones, 70% to 90% found once; its top ten account for 9% to 9.5%. Sequenced material: peripheral blood, taken on day 0 of AZD1222 vaccination. The genes are TRBV30 and TRBJ2-3, with D tentatively TRBD1 or TRBD2 (5 bases each). This receptor was obtained from an adult in good health. DNA for the CDR3: TGTGCCTGGAGGATCGGAAGGGGACCGACAGATACGCAGTATTTT. Translating it yields CAWRIGRGPTDTQYF. The full variable domain, its missing parts supplied by reference TRBV30 and TRBJ2-3, is SQTIHQWPATLVQPVGSPLSLECTVEGTSNPNLYWYRQAAGRGLQLLFYSVGIGQISSEVPQNLSASRPQDRQFILSSKKLLLSDSGFYLCAWRIGRGPTDTQYFGPGTRLTVL.